This T cell receptor beta chain emerged from a study of post-analysis software for immune sequencing data (dated by TCRdb to 2013 to 2016). Regarding the study in general: Recorded disease courses included relapsing-remitting, secondary progressive and progressive-relapsing multiple sclerosis, with some patients lacking subtype annotation. The patient repertoires were compared against around 11 previously published healthy control repertoires obtained from donors aged about 6 to 28 years. A subset of samples was prepared in parallel using single-end sample barcoding, then pooled and co-amplified after Illumina adapter ligation.

The protocol used for the library was PCR. Sequencing took place on an Illumina HiSeq 2500. Unique molecular identifiers were incorporated into TCR beta cDNA libraries to reduce PCR and sequencing biases. Roughly 500,000 cDNA molecules were obtained per 1 to 10 million input T cells, so each molecule approximated one T cell. Patient libraries were prepared and sequenced with the same protocol used for the earlier healthy control dataset. Within a given batch, samples were prepared together, multiplexed and sequenced on the same HiSeq lane. On the study's bioinformatics: Raw barcoded reads were processed with MIGEC, and single-read molecular identifier groups were discarded before consensus assembly and CDR3 extraction. Clonotype tables were post-analysed with VDJtools, and diversity was normalized by down-sampling all datasets to the smallest sample size. In repertoire overlap clustering, CDR3 amino acid sequences, but not nucleotide sequences, were matched to correct batch-related cross-sample contamination. Starting from the raw public reads, TCRdb applied fastp trimming at Q25, assembled clones with MiXCR and retained in-frame beta chains. Every CDR3 protein is listed once, alongside the most common genes and DNA of its rows. These V and J calls originate from TCRdb's pipeline instead of the authors' own analysis. The sample records 150,000 to 200,000 distinct CDR3 sequences, over 25% of which are singletons. The top ten constitute approximately 1.5% of the sample.

As to this clonotype: Which antigen it targets is not known. Per-nucleotide qualities are absent, and no much larger clonotype sits a single base away.

To demonstrate the VDJtools post-analysis software, the study profiled TCR beta repertoires from the peripheral blood of about 13 young patients with multiple sclerosis. The patients with multiple sclerosis were children and adolescents between roughly 6 and 15 years of age. Including the terminal cysteine and phenylalanine, the CDR3 comprises 14 residues. The retained sequence is limited to the CDR3, 42 bases, with the frame set at the first base. The germline V gene provides CDR1 SNHLY and CDR2 FYNNEI. Between the V and J ends, shortened by 8 bases and 1 base respectively, the junction contains 15 bases. The investigation overall reported the following: When samples were clustered directly using the F measure, samples prepared in the same batch co-clustered strongly, which prompted a batch-effect correction. Normalized Chao1 diversity was significantly lower in multiple sclerosis patients than controls, suggesting substantial peripheral T-cell clonal expansion. Patients showed significantly higher frequencies than controls for 4 or 5 TRBV segments, among them TRBV5-6, TRBV5-1 and TRBV20-1. The multiple sclerosis patient group was slightly younger than the control group.

Sample: blood. The chain uses TRBV2 and TRBJ2-7; perhaps TRBD2 is the D gene, with 6 bases matching. The sequence was obtained from a girl between 5 and 17 years old with multiple sclerosis. In nucleotides, the sequence is TGTGCCAGCTTCCGGGCCCGGGAGTCCTACGAGCAGTACTTC. The translation is CASFRARESYEQYF.